These 25 T cell receptor beta chains share one sample of origin, sequenced in a study of cytomegalovirus exposure and HLA in healthy donors. The PCR employed 60 Vbeta primers together with 13 Jbeta primers. The assay was immunoSEQ multiplex PCR, and TCRdb's table has in-frame clones only and misses some. The sample lists 130,000 to 150,000 clones; 78% were seen once. Sequenced input: PBMCs. The receptors originated from a male donor in good health and CMV-seronegative.

The J gene is TRBJ1-6, the V gene TRBV30; weak D call: TRBD1 (6 bases). In germline, CDR1 is GTSNPN, CDR2 SVGIG (reference sequence). There are 18 residues in the CDR3. The germline V and J ends were trimmed by 0 bases and 10 bases, with 25 bases remaining between them. In DNA, the CDR3 is TGTGCCTGGAGTGTAAGGTTGAGAGGACCTTCTAGGGGGTCACCCCTCCACTTT. This encodes CAWSVRLRGPSRGSPLHF.

This chain joins TRBV5-4 and TRBJ1-6; 7 bases are a match to TRBD1. This CDR3 comprises 14 residues. V was pared by 0 bases and J by 8 bases, with 2 bases of the junction left unmatched. Per germline, CDR1 SGHNT and CDR2 YYREEE (reference sequence). The CDR3 region has the DNA TGTGCCAGCAGCTTGGCTCAGGGGGATTCACCCCTCCACTTT. Its translation is CASSLAQGDSPLHF.

This rearrangement joins TRBV9 to TRBJ1-2; D is perhaps TRBD1 (6 bases). From germline, CDR1 is SGDLS and CDR2 YYNGEE. Trimming left V 0 bases short and J 6 bases short, with 15 bases between. This CDR3 is built from 15 residues. The CDR3 spells CASSVARGGGNGYTF. CDR3 sequence (DNA): TGTGCCAGCAGCGTAGCTAGGGGCGGGGGCAATGGCTACACCTTC.

This clone has just a few counts. This chain's CDR3 is CASSKVDRSNEKLFF. CDR3 coding DNA: TGTGCCAGCAGCAAAGTTGACAGATCTAATGAAAAACTGTTTTTT. The V call is TRBV21-1, the J call TRBJ1-4; the table gives TRBD1 as D, unverified against the DNA. TRBV21-1 is flagged as a pseudogene. CDR3 length: 15 residues.

This sequence joins TRBV10-3 and TRBJ2-4; D is possibly TRBD1 (5 bases). V was trimmed by 2 bases and J by 0 bases, leaving 11 bases between them. The CDR3 spans 16 residues. Per the germline V gene, CDR1 is ENHRY and CDR2 is SYGVKD. The CDR3 bases are TGTGCCATCAGTGAGGTGGGGCAGCTAGCCAAAAACATTCAGTACTTC. Residues: CAISEVGQLAKNIQYF.

This clone was detected once. The chain has TRBV27 and TRBJ2-7; maybe TRBD1 (5 bases). V lost 6 bases to trimming and J lost 1 base, with 16 bases between them. Germline assignment: CDR1 MNHEY and CDR2 SMNVEV (reference sequence). This CDR3 has 15 amino acids. CDR3 bases: TGTGCCAGCAGACCCGAGAAAAAGGGGTCCTACGAGCAGTACTTC. Amino acid sequence: CASRPEKKGSYEQYF.

The chain recombines TRBV11-2 with TRBJ2-7; TRBD1 matches 7 bases. This CDR3 comprises 12 residues. The ends lost 8 bases at V and 0 bases at J; junction bases unmatched: 1. Looked up from germline, CDR1 is SGHAT and CDR2 is FQNNGV. The DNA for the CDR3 is TGTGCCAGCCGGGACAGCTCCTACGAGCAGTACTTC. Amino acid sequence: CASRDSSYEQYF.

This chain joins TRBV19 and TRBJ1-5; no reliable D call. The CDR3 has 13 residues. V gave up 5 bases and J gave up 3 bases, with 8 bases separating them. From germline, CDR1 is LNHDA and CDR2 SQIVND (reference sequence). CDR3 coding DNA: TGTGCCAGTAGTTCAGGTTTCAATCAGCCCCAGCATTTT. Its translation: CASSSGFNQPQHF.

As to this clone: The sample has other DNA sequences that encode this CDR3 too. The chain couples TRBV9 to TRBJ2-3, with D possibly matching TRBD1 (6 bases). The CDR3 runs 13 residues. CDR1 is SGDLS, CDR2 YYNGEE, per germline. Trimming cost V 1 base and J 3 bases, with 6 bases left between them. The CDR3: CASSVQGTDTQYF. In nucleotides, the CDR3 is TGTGCCAGCAGCGTACAGGGGACAGATACGCAGTATTTT.

This chain joins TRBV12-5 and TRBJ1-1; 10 bases map to TRBD1. This CDR3 is built from 12 residues. V gave up 6 bases and J gave up 5 bases; unmatched junction bases: 0. Per germline, CDR1 LGHNT and CDR2 FRNRAP. The CDR3: CASGGQGTEAFF. The CDR3 coding sequence is TGTGCTAGTGGGGGACAGGGGACTGAAGCTTTCTTT. Complete variable domain (other parts from reference TRBV12-5 and TRBJ1-1): DARVTQTPRHKVTEMGQEVTMRCQPILGHNTVFWYRQTMMQGLELLAYFRNRAPLDDSGMPKDRFSAEMPDATLATLKIQPSEPRDSAVYFCASGGQGTEAFFGQGTRLTVV.

The chain is built from TRBV11-3 and TRBJ2-3, with a tentative D call TRBD1 (5 bases). This CDR3 region has 14 residues. Germline V gene lookup returns CDR1 SGHNT and CDR2 YENEEA. V lost 6 bases and J lost 3, with 13 bases in between. The CDR3 bases are TGTGCCAGCAGTACACAGACAGAGACAGATACGCAGTATTTT. Translating gives CASSTQTETDTQYF.

The V and J genes are TRBV6-5 and TRBJ2-2; 10 nucleotides agree with TRBD2. The CDR3 contains 15 residues. V trimming: 8 bases; J trimming: 10 bases; junction bases outside the gene matches: 13. Germline V gives CDR1 MNHEY, CDR2 SVGAGI. The CDR3 nucleotides read TGTGCCAGCGCCGGGGGCCTAGCGGGAGCCACGGAGCTGTTTTTT. Translated: CASAGGLAGATELFF.

This clone was seen a handful of times. The J gene is TRBJ2-1, the V gene TRBV10-3, with 8 bases matching TRBD1. Germline V lookup: CDR1 ENHRY, CDR2 SYGVKD. CDR3 size: 15 residues. V was clipped by 7 bases and J by 5 bases; unmatched bases: 10. This CDR3 is CAINQGQALNNEQFF. In nucleotides, the CDR3 is TGTGCCATCAACCAGGGACAGGCCCTAAACAATGAGCAGTTCTTC.

In its sample, this clone was seen once. V gene TRBV5-4 combines with J gene TRBJ1-1; D is undetermined. V was pared by 5 bases and J by 1 base, with 9 bases between. The CDR3 loop spans 13 amino acids. Per the germline V gene, CDR1 is SGHNT and CDR2 is YYREEE (reference sequence). The DNA for the CDR3 is TGTGCCAGCAGTAGGACTGCGAACACTGAAGCTTTCTTT. Protein product: CASSRTANTEAFF. Full variable domain (remainder filled in from reference TRBV5-4 and TRBJ1-1): ETGVTQSPTHLIKTRGQQVTLRCSSQSGHNTVSWYQQALGQGPQFIFQYYREEENGRGNFPPRFSGLQFPNYSSELNVNALELDDSALYLCASSRTANTEAFFGQGTRLTVV.

This clone was seen a handful of times. The chain has TRBV15 and TRBJ1-1, with D possibly TRBD1 on 5 matching bases. Germline assignment: CDR1 LNHNV and CDR2 YYDKDF (reference sequence). The length of the CDR3 is 15 residues. V lost 0 bases, J lost 4 bases, and 12 bases lay in between. The CDR3 is CATSRDLGGGTEAFF. DNA of the CDR3: TGTGCCACCAGCAGAGATCTGGGGGGAGGCACTGAAGCTTTCTTT.

The chain employs TRBV18 and TRBJ2-5, with TRBD1 as a possible D gene (6 bases). V dropped 6 bases and J dropped 4 bases, with 18 bases sitting between them. The CDR3 sequence is 15 residues long. Germline V gives CDR1 KGHSH, CDR2 LQKENI. CDR3: CASSPSGIRGETQYF. In DNA, the CDR3 is TGTGCCAGCTCTCCCTCCGGGATCAGGGGAGAGACCCAGTACTTC.

The chain uses TRBV9 and TRBJ2-3; 10 bases line up with TRBD2. Germline-derived CDR1 and CDR2 are SGDLS and YYNGEE. After removal of 0 bases from V and 4 bases from J, the junction contained 5 bases not matched to a gene. CDR3 length: 16 residues. The CDR3 region is CASSVVRAGGPDTQYF. The CDR3 nucleotides are TGTGCCAGCAGCGTAGTCAGAGCGGGGGGGCCAGATACGCAGTATTTT. Full variable domain (missing parts from reference TRBV9 and TRBJ2-3): DSGVTQTPKHLITATGQRVTLRCSPRSGDLSVYWYQQSLDQGLQFLIQYYNGEERAKGNILERFSAQQFPDLHSELNLSSLELGDSALYFCASSVVRAGGPDTQYFGPGTRLTVL.

This clone was detected only once. The chain links TRBV4-2 to TRBJ1-5; no clear D gene. Germline V gene sequence: CDR1 LGHNA, CDR2 YNFKEQ. The CDR3 loop spans 18 amino acids. V lost 1 base, J lost 4 bases, and 20 bases lay in between. In nucleotides, the CDR3 is TGTGCCAGCAGCCAAGGGATTGCGGTTACCCAACGGAATCAGCCCCAGCATTTT. Protein sequence: CASSQGIAVTQRNQPQHF.

The gene calls are TRBV9 and TRBJ2-7, with TRBD1 as a possible D gene (7 bases). Germline loops: CDR1 SGDLS, CDR2 YYNGEE. Trimming stripped 4 bases from V and 1 base from J, with 18 bases between. This CDR3 spans 16 amino acids. The CDR3 spells CASSKGWAGGSYEQYF. The CDR3 DNA sequence: TGTGCCAGCAGCAAAGGGTGGGCAGGGGGGTCCTACGAGCAGTACTTC.

Only one count was recorded for this clone. The rearrangement joins TRBV27 to TRBJ2-5; 7 nucleotides align to TRBD1. Germline V lookup: CDR1 MNHEY, CDR2 SMNVEV (reference sequence). CDR3 length: 14 amino acids. Trimming removed 5 bases from V and 5 bases from J; junction bases left unmatched: 8. The CDR3 nucleotides read TGTGCCAGCAGTCGCCAACAGGGGTTCGAGACCCAGTACTTC. This sequence encodes CASSRQQGFETQYF.

A remark on this clone: Sequence at one end of the junction differs from germline and may be a read error. The chain couples TRBV30 to TRBJ1-2, with TRBD1 identical over 7 bases. The CDR3 is 18 amino acids. Per germline, CDR1 GTSNPN and CDR2 SVGIG (reference sequence). This chain's CDR3 is CAWSVRGLGQRISYGYPF. CDR3 DNA sequence: TGTGCCTGGAGTGTACGGGGCTTGGGACAGAGGATATCCTATGGCTACCCCTTC.

This clone was counted a single time. The gene calls are TRBV4-3 and TRBJ1-2; D might be TRBD1 (6 bases). V was pared by 4 bases and J by 8 bases, with 17 bases between. The CDR3 has 14 amino acids. CDR1 and CDR2 (germline): LGHNA, YSLEER. The CDR3 region has the DNA TGCGCCAGCAGCCGTACCACAGGGATTGCCGGCTACACCTTC. Translation: CASSRTTGIAGYTF.

The genes are TRBV19 and TRBJ2-1, with 8 positions matching TRBD1. The CDR3 covers 15 residues. Germline V gives CDR1 LNHDA, CDR2 SQIVND (reference sequence). V shed 6 bases and J 3 bases; nucleotides not matched to a gene: 7. CDR3 coding DNA: TGTGCCAGTAGGAATATCGGACAGGGCTACAATGAGCAGTTCTTC. Protein sequence: CASRNIGQGYNEQFF.

J is TRBJ1-5 and V is TRBV4-2; TRBD1 matches 8 bases. The germline CDR1 and CDR2 sequences are LGHNA and YNFKEQ. The CDR3 is made up of 18 amino acids. V shed 0 bases, J shed 0 bases, and the junction held 7 bases outside the gene matches. CDR3 in amino acids: CASSQDDGQGNSNQPQHF. The CDR3 DNA reads as TGTGCCAGCAGCCAAGACGACGGACAGGGAAATAGCAATCAGCCCCAGCATTTT.

The chain uses TRBV19 and TRBJ1-1; D uncertain. The germline V and J ends were trimmed by 5 bases and 0 bases, with 10 bases remaining between them. In germline, CDR1 is LNHDA, CDR2 SQIVND (reference sequence). The CDR3 has 14 residues. The CDR3 region is CASSSSHMNTEAFF. The CDR3 DNA reads TGTGCCAGTAGTTCCTCCCACATGAACACTGAAGCTTTCTTT.